The TCR beta chain under discussion was sequenced for a study of OX40 agonist ivuxolimab in advanced cancers. CDR1 KGHSH and CDR2 LQKENI come from the germline V gene. The V end was cut by 5 bases, the J end by 0 bases, with 13 bases between. The CDR3 loop spans 16 amino acids. The timepoints at which blood was sampled were baseline, cycle 4 day 1, and cycle 7 day 1. The data were produced by immunoSEQ multiplex PCR, yet TCRdb's version contains in-frame clones alone and is incomplete. The sample consists of 60,000 to 70,000 clones, roughly 80% of them appearing once. This chain links TRBV18 with TRBJ2-2, with D possibly being TRBD1 or TRBD2 (5 bases each). This specimen consisted of CD4+ or CD8+ T cells sorted from blood, obtained in a trial of the OX40 agonist ivuxolimab. This clonotype was obtained from an adult with an advanced solid tumor such as melanoma, head and neck, liver or kidney cancer. Here the CDR3 reads CASSRDRTSNTGELFF. For the CDR3, the DNA is TGTGCCAGCTCAAGGGACCGCACCTCGAACACCGGGGAGCTGTTTTTT.